Listed below are T cell receptor beta chains from one sample, sequenced in a study of T cell responses to AZD1222 COVID-19 vaccine. The repertoire was sequenced with immunoSEQ multiplex PCR; TCRdb's copy has only in-frame clones and lacks some. Altogether more than 60,000 clones are present, around nine tenths being singletons, with the ten largest covering less than 20%. This specimen was peripheral blood, taken 28 days after the second AZD1222 dose. The receptors were sampled from an adult who received the AZD1222 COVID-19 vaccine. Both conserved end residues are part of each CDR3. D genes are given only for firm matches. Clone size is not always given. Where it is, it says once, few, many or a class for expanded clones.

>TRBV5-5|TRBJ1-5|NA|TRBD1
TGTGCCAGCAGCTTCGGATCGACAGGGGTTCAGCCCCAGCATTTT
CASSFGSTGVQPQHF
>TRBV5-8|TRBJ1-1|NA|TRBD1
TGTGCCAGCAGGCCCAGGGGGCTCACTGAAGCTTTCTTT
CASRPRGLTEAFF
>TRBV15|TRBJ1-6|NA|NA
TGTGCCACCAGCAGAGATAGGAGTGGTTCACCCCTCCACTTT
CATSRDRSGSPLHF
>TRBV24-1|TRBJ2-2|NA|NA
TGTGCCACCAGTGACCTGATCAACACCGGGGAGCTGTTTTTT
CATSDLINTGELFF
>TRBV5-1|TRBJ1-1|NA|NA
TGCGCCAGCAGCTTGCGCCTGGGACTGCCGAACACTGAAGCTTTCTTT
CASSLRLGLPNTEAFF
>TRBV10-2|TRBJ2-5|NA|TRBD1
TGCGCCAGCATACTGACAGGGGTACAAGAGACCCAGTACTTC
CASILTGVQETQYF
>TRBV24-1|TRBJ1-2|NA|TRBD1
TGTGCCACCAGTGGGCTGACAGGGATCCTTAACTATGGCTACACCTTC
CATSGLTGILNYGYTF
>TRBV4-2|TRBJ2-2|NA|TRBD2
TGTGCCAGCAGCGTAGCGGGGGCGAGGGAGCTGTTTTTT
CASSVAGARELFF
>TRBV19|TRBJ1-2|NA|TRBD1
TGTGCCAGTAGTAGCCAATTTCTTCAGGGGGCAGGGGGCTACACCTTC
CASSSQFLQGAGGYTF
>TRBV5-1|TRBJ1-1|NA|TRBD1
TGCGCCAGCAGCTTTGGGACAGGGAACACTGAAGCTTTCTTT
CASSFGTGNTEAFF
>TRBV18|TRBJ1-3|NA|NA
TGTGCCAGCTCGGAAGCGGCAGCGAACACCATATATTTT
CASSEAAANTIYF
>TRBV18|TRBJ1-3|NA|NA
TGTGCCAGCTCATCCCGGGGTGGGATTGATAACCCGAGCTCTGGAAACACCATATATTTT
CASSSRGGIDNPSSGNTIYF
>TRBV20-1|TRBJ1-1|NA|NA
TGCAGTGCTAGTAAGAGGGAAACTGAAGCTTTCTTT
CSASKRETEAFF
>TRBV3-1/TRBV3-2|TRBJ2-7|NA|NA
TGTGCCAGCGCCACCGCGGCCTCCTACGAGCAGTACTTC
CASATAASYEQYF
>TRBV30|TRBJ1-5|NA|TRBD1
TGTGCCTGGAGTGCCCTGACAGGGGGCGGAAGCATTAGCAATCAGCCCCAGCATTTT
CAWSALTGGGSISNQPQHF
>TRBV5-4|TRBJ1-4|few|NA
TGTGCCAGCAGCCCCGGAGGGGGGACTAAAAATGAAAAACTGTTTTTT
CASSPGGGTKNEKLFF
>TRBV18|TRBJ2-7|NA|TRBD1
TGTGCCAGCTCACTAGGACAGGCCCGGGCCTACGAGCAGTACTTC
CASSLGQARAYEQYF
>TRBV11-3|TRBJ1-1|NA|NA
TGTGCCAGCAGCTGCCTCCAGGGCTTGGGGACTGAAGCTTTCTTT
CASSCLQGLGTEAFF
>TRBV4-2|TRBJ1-2|NA|NA
TGTGCCAGCAGCGAGCTGGGACGTCGGACAAATTTTAACTATGGCTACACCTTC
CASSELGRRTNFNYGYTF
>TRBV7-9|TRBJ1-1|NA|NA
TGTGCCAGCAGCTTCGGGTGGAGGAACACTGAAGCTTTCTTT
CASSFGWRNTEAFF